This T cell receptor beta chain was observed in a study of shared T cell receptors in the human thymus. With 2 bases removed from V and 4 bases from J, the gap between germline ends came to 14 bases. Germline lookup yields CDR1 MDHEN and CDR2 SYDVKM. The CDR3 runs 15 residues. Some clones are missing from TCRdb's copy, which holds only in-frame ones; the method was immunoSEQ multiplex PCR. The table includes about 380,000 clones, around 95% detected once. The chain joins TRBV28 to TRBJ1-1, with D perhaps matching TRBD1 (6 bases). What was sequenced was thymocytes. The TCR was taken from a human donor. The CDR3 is CASSLRGAEVTEAFF. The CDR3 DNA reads TGTGCCAGCAGTTTACGGGGGGCGGAGGTCACTGAAGCTTTCTTT.